This entry features one TCR beta chain sequence. In the authors' methods: Cell counts per sample came from amplifying reference gene primers. Produced via immunoSEQ multiplex PCR; TCRdb's table is partial and in-frame only. The DNA gave D and trimming, while V, J and clone size come from that table. The table shows approximately 170,000 clones, with around four fifths occurring only once. The CDR3 consists of 14 residues. Trimming stripped 4 bases from V and 3 bases from J, with 13 bases between. In germline, CDR1 is SGDLS, CDR2 YYNGEE. The data stem from a study of blood T cell repertoires in COVID-19.

Sequencing used peripheral blood. This clonotype was obtained from a man in his forties or fifties who had recovered from COVID-19. The chain couples TRBV9 to TRBJ2-5; tentatively, D is TRBD1 (6 bases). CDR3 residues: CASSPQGGEETQYF. CDR3 bases: TGTGCCAGCAGCCCCCAAGGGGGAGAAGAGACCCAGTACTTC.